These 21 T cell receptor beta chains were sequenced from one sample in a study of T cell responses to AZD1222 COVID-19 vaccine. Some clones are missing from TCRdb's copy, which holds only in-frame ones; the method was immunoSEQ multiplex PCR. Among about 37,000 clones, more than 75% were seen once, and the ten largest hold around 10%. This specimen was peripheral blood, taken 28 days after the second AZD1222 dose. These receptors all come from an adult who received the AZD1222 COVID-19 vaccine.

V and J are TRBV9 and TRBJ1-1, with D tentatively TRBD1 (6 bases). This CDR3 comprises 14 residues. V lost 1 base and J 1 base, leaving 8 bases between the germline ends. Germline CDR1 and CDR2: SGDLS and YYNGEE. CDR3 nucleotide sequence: TGTGCCAGCAGCGTATCGACAGGGAACACTGAAGCTTTCTTT. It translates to CASSVSTGNTEAFF. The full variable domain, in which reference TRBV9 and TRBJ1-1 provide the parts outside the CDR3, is DSGVTQTPKHLITATGQRVTLRCSPRSGDLSVYWYQQSLDQGLQFLIQYYNGEERAKGNILERFSAQQFPDLHSELNLSSLELGDSALYFCASSVSTGNTEAFFGQGTRLTVV.

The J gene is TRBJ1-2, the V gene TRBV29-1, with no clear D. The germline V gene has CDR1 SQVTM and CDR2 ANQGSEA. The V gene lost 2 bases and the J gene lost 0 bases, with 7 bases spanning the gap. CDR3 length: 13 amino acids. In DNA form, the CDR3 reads TGCAGCGTTGAAAAGGGCGCTAACTATGGCTACACCTTC. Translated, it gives CSVEKGANYGYTF.

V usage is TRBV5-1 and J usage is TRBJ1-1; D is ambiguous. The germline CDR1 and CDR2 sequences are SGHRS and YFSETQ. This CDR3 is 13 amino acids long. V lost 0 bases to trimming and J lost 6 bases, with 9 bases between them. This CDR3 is CASSLGRPAEAFF. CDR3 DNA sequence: TGCGCCAGCAGCTTGGGCAGGCCGGCTGAAGCTTTCTTT.

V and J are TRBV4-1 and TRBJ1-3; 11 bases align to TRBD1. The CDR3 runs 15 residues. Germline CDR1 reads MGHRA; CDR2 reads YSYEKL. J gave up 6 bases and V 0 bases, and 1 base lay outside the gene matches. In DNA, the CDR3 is TGCGCCAGCAGCCAAGATGGACAGGGGGCAAACACCATATATTTT. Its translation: CASSQDGQGANTIYF.

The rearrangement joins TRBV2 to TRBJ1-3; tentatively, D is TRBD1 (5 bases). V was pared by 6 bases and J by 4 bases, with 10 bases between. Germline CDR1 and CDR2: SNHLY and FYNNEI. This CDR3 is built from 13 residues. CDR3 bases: TGTGCCAGCAGCTGGGGCGGGGGAAACACCATATATTTT. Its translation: CASSWGGGNTIYF. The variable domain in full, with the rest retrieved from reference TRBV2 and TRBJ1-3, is EPEVTQTPSHQVTQMGQEVILRCVPISNHLYFYWYRQILGQKVEFLVSFYNNEISEKSEIFDDQFSVERPDGSNFTLKIRSTKLEDSAMYFCASSWGGGNTIYFGEGSWLTVV.

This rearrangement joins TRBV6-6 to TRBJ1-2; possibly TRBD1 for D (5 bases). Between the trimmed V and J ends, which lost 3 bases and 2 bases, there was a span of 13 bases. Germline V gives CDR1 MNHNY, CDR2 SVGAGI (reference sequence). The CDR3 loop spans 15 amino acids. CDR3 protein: CASSYGLGANYGYTF. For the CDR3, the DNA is TGTGCCAGCAGTTATGGTTTAGGGGCGAACTATGGCTACACCTTC.

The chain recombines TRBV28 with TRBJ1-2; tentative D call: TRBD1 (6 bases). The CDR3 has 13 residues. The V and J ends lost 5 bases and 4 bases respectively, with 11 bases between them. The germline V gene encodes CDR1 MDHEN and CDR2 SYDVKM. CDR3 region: CASSEQGTYGYTF. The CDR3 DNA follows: TGTGCCAGCAGTGAACAGGGCACCTATGGCTACACCTTC.

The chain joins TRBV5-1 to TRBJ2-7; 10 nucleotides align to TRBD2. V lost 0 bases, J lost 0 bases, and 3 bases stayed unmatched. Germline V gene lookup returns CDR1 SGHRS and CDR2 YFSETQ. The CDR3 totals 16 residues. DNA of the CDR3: TGCGCCAGCAGCTTGGGGACTAGCGGTAACTCCTACGAGCAGTACTTC. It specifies CASSLGTSGNSYEQYF.

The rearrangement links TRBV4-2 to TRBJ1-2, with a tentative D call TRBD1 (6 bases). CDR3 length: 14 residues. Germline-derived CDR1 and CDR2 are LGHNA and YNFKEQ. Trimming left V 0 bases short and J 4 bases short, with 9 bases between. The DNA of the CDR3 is TGTGCCAGCAGCCAAGATACAGGGCCCTATGGCTACACCTTC. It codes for CASSQDTGPYGYTF.

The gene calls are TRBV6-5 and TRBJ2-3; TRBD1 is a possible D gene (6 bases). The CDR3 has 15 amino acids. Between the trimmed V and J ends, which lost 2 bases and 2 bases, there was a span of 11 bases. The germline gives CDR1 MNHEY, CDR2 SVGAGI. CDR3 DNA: TGTGCCAGCAGTTACCGGCAGGGACACACAGATACGCAGTATTTT. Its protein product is CASSYRQGHTDTQYF.

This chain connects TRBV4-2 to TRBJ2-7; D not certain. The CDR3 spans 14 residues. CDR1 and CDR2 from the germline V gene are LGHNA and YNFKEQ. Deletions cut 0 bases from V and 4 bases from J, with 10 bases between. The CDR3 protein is CASSQDRLAYEQYF. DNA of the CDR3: TGTGCCAGCAGCCAAGATAGGCTCGCTTACGAGCAGTACTTC.

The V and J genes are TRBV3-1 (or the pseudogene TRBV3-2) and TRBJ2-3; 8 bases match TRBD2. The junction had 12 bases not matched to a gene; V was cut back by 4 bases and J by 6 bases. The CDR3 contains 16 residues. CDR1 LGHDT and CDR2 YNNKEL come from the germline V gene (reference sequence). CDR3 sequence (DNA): TGTGCCAGCAGCCGACCCTATGGAGCGGGGGCGGATACGCAGTATTTT. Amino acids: CASSRPYGAGADTQYF.

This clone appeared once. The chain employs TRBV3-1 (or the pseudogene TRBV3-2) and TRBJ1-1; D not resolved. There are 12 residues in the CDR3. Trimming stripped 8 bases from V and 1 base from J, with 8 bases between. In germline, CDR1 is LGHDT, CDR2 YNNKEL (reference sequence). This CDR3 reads CASASRNTEAFF. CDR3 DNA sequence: TGTGCCAGCGCGTCACGGAACACTGAAGCTTTCTTT.

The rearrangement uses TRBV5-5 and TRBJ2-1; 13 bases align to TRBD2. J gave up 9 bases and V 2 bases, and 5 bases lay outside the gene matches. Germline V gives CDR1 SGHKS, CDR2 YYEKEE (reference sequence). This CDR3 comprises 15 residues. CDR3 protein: CASSFGLAGVAEQFF. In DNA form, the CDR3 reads TGTGCCAGCAGCTTCGGACTAGCGGGGGTGGCTGAGCAGTTCTTC.

CDR3 DNA: TGTGCCAGCAGCGACCCCCGTGACAGGAGCACAGATACGCAGTATTTT. It codes for CASSDPRDRSTDTQYF. V gene TRBV5-4 combines with J gene TRBJ2-3, with a possible D match to TRBD1 (6 bases). Trimming stripped 4 bases from V and 0 bases from J, with 15 bases between. This CDR3 region has 16 residues. The germline gives CDR1 SGHNT, CDR2 YYREEE (reference sequence).

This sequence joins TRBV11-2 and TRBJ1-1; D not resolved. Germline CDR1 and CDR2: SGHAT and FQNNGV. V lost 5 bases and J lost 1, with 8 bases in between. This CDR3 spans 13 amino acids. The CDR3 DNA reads TGTGCCAGCAGCCGGGGAGGGAACACTGAAGCTTTCTTT. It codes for CASSRGGNTEAFF.

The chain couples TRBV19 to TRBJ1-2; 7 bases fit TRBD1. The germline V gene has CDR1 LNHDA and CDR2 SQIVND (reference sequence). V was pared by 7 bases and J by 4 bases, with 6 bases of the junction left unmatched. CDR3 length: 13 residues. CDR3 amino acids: CASTPGQSYGYTF. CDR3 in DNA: TGTGCCAGTACCCCGGGACAGAGCTATGGCTACACCTTC. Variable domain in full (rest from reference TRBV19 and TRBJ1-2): DGGITQSPKYLFRKEGQNVTLSCEQNLNHDAMYWYRQDPGQGLRLIYYSQIVNDFQKGDIAEGYSVSREKKESFPLTVTSAQKNPTAFYLCASTPGQSYGYTFGSGTRLTVV.

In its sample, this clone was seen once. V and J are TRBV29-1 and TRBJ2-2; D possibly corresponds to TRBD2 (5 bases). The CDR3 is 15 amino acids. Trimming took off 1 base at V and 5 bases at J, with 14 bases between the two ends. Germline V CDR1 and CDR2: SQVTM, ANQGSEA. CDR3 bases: TGCAGCGTTGAAGGAGGTTCCTCGGGGACCGGGGAGCTGTTTTTT. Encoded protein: CSVEGGSSGTGELFF.

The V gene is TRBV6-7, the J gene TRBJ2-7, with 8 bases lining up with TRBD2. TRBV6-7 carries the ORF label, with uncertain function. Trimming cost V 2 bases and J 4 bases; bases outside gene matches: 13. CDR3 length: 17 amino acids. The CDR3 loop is CASSYAGRGGRPYEQYF. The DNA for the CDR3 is TGTGCCAGCAGTTACGCGGGACGCGGGGGGCGTCCTTACGAGCAGTACTTC.

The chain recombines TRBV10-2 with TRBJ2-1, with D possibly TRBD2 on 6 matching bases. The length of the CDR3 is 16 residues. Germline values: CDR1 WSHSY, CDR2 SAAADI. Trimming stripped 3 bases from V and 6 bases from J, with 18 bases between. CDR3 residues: CASSESLASPFNEQFF. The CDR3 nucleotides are TGCGCCAGCAGTGAATCCCTAGCGAGCCCCTTCAATGAGCAGTTCTTC.

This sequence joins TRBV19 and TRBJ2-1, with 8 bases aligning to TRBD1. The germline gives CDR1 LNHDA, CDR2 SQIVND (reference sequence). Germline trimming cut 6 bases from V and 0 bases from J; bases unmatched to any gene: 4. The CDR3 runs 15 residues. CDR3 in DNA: TGTGCCAGTAGGCAAGACAGGGGCTCCTACAATGAGCAGTTCTTC. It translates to CASRQDRGSYNEQFF.